This T cell receptor beta chain appears in the sequencing data of a study of beta chain features in type 1 diabetes. Study-level points and caveats: Diminished insertions and augmented deletions at VDJ junctions characterized type 1 diabetes patients. The naive, central memory and Treg TCRB repertoires of patients appeared to be more similar to one another than those of healthy donors. Within each of all four CD4+ subsets, Type 1 diabetes patients had TCRB CDR3s that were moderately but significantly shorter.

With regard to this clone: Its target is not known.

The V segment lost 4 bases and the J segment 0 bases; nucleotides outside the gene matches: 4. Germline V gene lookup returns CDR1 SEHNR and CDR2 FQNEAQ (reference sequence). The CDR3 totals 15 residues. Each of the CD4+ naive, central memory, regulatory and stem cell-like memory populations was sorted via CD45RO/CCR7/CD25/CD127/CD95/CD27. The entirety of the isolated RNA underwent reverse transcription, so expressed TCRB transcripts were sequenced. Naive, central memory and regulatory T cell samples averaged about 3.57 million reads. Some clones are missing from TCRdb's copy, which holds only in-frame ones; the method was immunoSEQ multiplex PCR. Among about 160,000 clones listed, around 63% were seen once.

The chain couples TRBV7-9 to TRBJ2-7; 9 bases match TRBD1. The sequence came from a man in his thirties or forties with type 1 diabetes. Sequenced sample: naive CD4+ T cells from blood. Here the CDR3 reads CASSWDRESSYEQYF. The DNA for the CDR3 is TGTGCCAGCAGCTGGGACAGGGAGAGCTCCTACGAGCAGTACTTC.